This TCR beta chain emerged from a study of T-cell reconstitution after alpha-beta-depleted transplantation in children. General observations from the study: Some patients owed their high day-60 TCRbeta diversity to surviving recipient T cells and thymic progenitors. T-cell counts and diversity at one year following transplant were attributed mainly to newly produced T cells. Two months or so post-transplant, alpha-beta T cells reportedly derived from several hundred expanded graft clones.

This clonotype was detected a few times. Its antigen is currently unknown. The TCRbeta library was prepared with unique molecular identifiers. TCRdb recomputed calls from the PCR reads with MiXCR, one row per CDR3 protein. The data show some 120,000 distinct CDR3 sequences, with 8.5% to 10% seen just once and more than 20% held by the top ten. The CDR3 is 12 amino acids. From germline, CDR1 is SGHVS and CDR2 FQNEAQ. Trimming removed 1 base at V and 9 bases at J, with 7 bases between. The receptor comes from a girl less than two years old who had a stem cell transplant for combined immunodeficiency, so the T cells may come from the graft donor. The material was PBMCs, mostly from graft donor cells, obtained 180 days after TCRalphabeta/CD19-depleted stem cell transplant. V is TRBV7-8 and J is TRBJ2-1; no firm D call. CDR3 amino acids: CASSLVSSEQFF. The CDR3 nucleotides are TGTGCCAGCAGCTTAGTGAGCTCTGAGCAGTTCTTC. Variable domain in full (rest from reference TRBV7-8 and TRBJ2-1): GAGVSQSPRYKVAKRGQDVALRCDPISGHVSLFWYQQALGQGPEFLTYFQNEAQLDKSGLPSDRFFAERPEGSVSTLKIQRTQQEDSAVYLCASSLVSSEQFFGPGTRLTVL.